One sample yielded the 14 T cell receptor beta chains listed below, sequenced in a study of blood T cell repertoires in COVID-19 (dated by TCRdb to 2020 to 2021). The library was prepared using the immunoSEQ multiplex PCR assay. Imported from immuneACCESS, the table was reduced by TCRdb to in-frame sequences with V and J called. These copies leave out some clones; in studies compared against another copy, an unresolved V gene accounts for under half, and the cause of the remainder is not known. This sample holds approximately 270,000 clones; around 93% were observed only once. The top ten clones comprise roughly 1.2% of the sample. Sequencing was done on a sample of PBMCs or T cells enriched from blood (not recorded which). These receptors all come from a human donor in a cohort exposed to, infected with or recovered from COVID-19 (not recorded which). The donor label of this sample is uncertain.

The genes are TRBV7-2 and TRBJ2-2; possibly TRBD2 for D (6 bases). The CDR3 spans 15 residues. Trimming cost V 0 bases and J 5 bases, with 10 bases left between them. Germline CDR1 reads SGHTA; CDR2 reads FQGNSA. The CDR3 sequence: CASSLASGRTGELFF. The CDR3 region has the DNA TGTGCCAGCAGCTTAGCCAGCGGGCGGACCGGGGAGCTGTTTTTT.

The rearrangement joins TRBV18 to TRBJ1-5; D is undetermined. Germline CDR1 and CDR2: KGHSH and LQKENI. Trimming took off 3 bases at V and 0 bases at J, with 12 bases between the two ends. The CDR3 consists of 16 residues. The CDR3 nucleotides are TGTGCCAGCTCACCTGTGGGAGGGTATAGCAATCAGCCCCAGCATTTT. It yields the protein CASSPVGGYSNQPQHF.

The chain combines TRBV5-4 with TRBJ1-2; 9 positions agree with TRBD1. The CDR3 length is 14 residues. Germline values: CDR1 SGHNT, CDR2 YYREEE (reference sequence). The ends lost 4 bases at V and 3 bases at J; junction bases unmatched: 4. This CDR3 reads CASSSRQGDYGYTF. In DNA, the CDR3 is TGTGCCAGCAGCAGCCGACAGGGGGACTATGGCTACACCTTC.

This chain uses TRBV24-1 with TRBJ2-2; the match to TRBD1 covers 8 bases. J lost 7 bases, V lost 3 bases, and 9 bases had no gene match. The CDR3 is 16 amino acids. Germline assignment: CDR1 KGHDR and CDR2 SFDVKD. The DNA of the CDR3 is TGTGCCACCAGTGATAGTGTCAGGGGGCGAGGCGGGGAGCTGTTTTTT. Translating it yields CATSDSVRGRGGELFF.

The chain employs TRBV25-1 and TRBJ1-4; 12 bases line up with TRBD1. Germline V gives CDR1 MGHDK, CDR2 SYGVNS. This CDR3 region has 18 residues. The J segment lost 5 bases and the V segment lost 1 base, leaving 8 bases of the junction unmatched. The CDR3 DNA reads as TGTGCCAGCAGTGAATTGGGACAGGGGGCGCCTCGGAATGAAAAACTGTTTTTT. Its translation: CASSELGQGAPRNEKLFF.

This chain uses TRBV27 with TRBJ2-1, with D maybe TRBD1 (5 bases). V shed 3 bases and J shed 9 bases, with 9 bases lying between them. The CDR3 length is 12 residues. CDR1 and CDR2 from the germline V gene are MNHEY and SMNVEV (reference sequence). CDR3 nucleotides: TGTGCCAGCAGTTTCCAGGGTCTTGAGCAGTTCTTC. This gives the protein CASSFQGLEQFF.

The chain uses TRBV3-1 (or the pseudogene TRBV3-2) and TRBJ2-5; D possibly corresponds to TRBD2 (5 bases). In germline, CDR1 is LGHDT, CDR2 YNNKEL (reference sequence). V was cut by 4 bases and J by 5 bases, with 11 bases left in between. This CDR3 comprises 13 residues. The CDR3 nucleotides are TGTGCCAGCAGCCGCGGAGGCGAGGAGACCCAGTACTTC. Protein sequence: CASSRGGEETQYF.

The V and J genes are TRBV7-9 and TRBJ1-5, with 8 bases identical to TRBD1. Germline-derived CDR1 and CDR2 are SEHNR and FQNEAQ (reference sequence). Trimming took 4 bases from V and 5 from J; bases not matched to a gene: 4. This CDR3 region has 14 residues. The CDR3 sequence: CASSSGQGDQPQHF. Here the CDR3 DNA reads TGTGCCAGCAGCTCCGGACAGGGTGATCAGCCCCAGCATTTT.

The chain joins TRBV5-8 to TRBJ2-7; 12 bases align to TRBD1. V shed 0 bases, J shed 6 bases, and the junction held 7 bases outside the gene matches. CDR1 and CDR2 from the germline V gene are SGHTS and YDEGEE. The CDR3 loop spans 16 amino acids. The CDR3 reads CASSLARGQGAFEQYF. In nucleotides, the CDR3 is TGTGCCAGCAGCTTGGCCAGGGGACAGGGGGCTTTCGAGCAGTACTTC.

V and J are TRBV6-4 and TRBJ2-1; no definite D call. There are 11 residues in the CDR3. The germline V gene encodes CDR1 MRHNA and CDR2 SNTAGT. Trimming removed 11 bases from V and 4 bases from J, with 9 bases in between. DNA for the CDR3: TGTGCCGGAACGCGGTACAATGAGCAGTTCTTC. It codes for CAGTRYNEQFF.

The chain links TRBV15 to TRBJ1-1; D may be TRBD1 (6 bases). The CDR3 contains 13 residues. CDR1 is LNHNV and CDR2 is YYDKDF in the germline V gene (reference sequence). V was cut by 5 bases and J by 7 bases, with 14 bases left in between. DNA for the CDR3: TGTGCCACCAGCTCTGACACAGGGCTTGAAGCTTTCTTT. Translated, it gives CATSSDTGLEAFF.

This rearrangement joins TRBV30 to TRBJ2-7; maybe TRBD2 (6 bases). V lost 1 base and J 6 bases, leaving 13 bases between the germline ends. The V gene's germline CDR1 is GTSNPN and CDR2 SVGIG (reference sequence). The CDR3 loop spans 13 amino acids. The CDR3 loop reads CAWSGGVLGEQYF. CDR3 DNA: TGTGCCTGGAGTGGGGGGGTGTTGGGCGAGCAGTACTTC.

The chain carries TRBV6-4 and TRBJ2-7; TRBD1 aligns across 7 bases. After removal of 4 bases from V and 2 bases from J, the junction contained 8 bases not matched to a gene. Germline V gives CDR1 MRHNA, CDR2 SNTAGT. This CDR3 is built from 15 residues. In nucleotides, the CDR3 is TGTGCCAGCAGTGGGCCCCAGGGGGAAACCTACGAGCAGTACTTC. As protein: CASSGPQGETYEQYF.

The gene calls are TRBV15 and TRBJ1-2; D remains unclear. CDR3 length: 15 residues. V lost 0 bases, J lost 2 bases, and 10 bases lay in between. Germline V gene lookup returns CDR1 LNHNV and CDR2 YYDKDF (reference sequence). The CDR3 spells CATSRDGGQNYGYTF. CDR3 coding DNA: TGTGCCACCAGCAGAGACGGAGGGCAGAACTATGGCTACACCTTC.